This T cell receptor beta chain is drawn from a study of OX40 agonist ivuxolimab in advanced cancers. Study context: Dosing consisted of intravenous ivuxolimab at 0.01 to 10 mg/kg every 2 weeks. Every patient in dose escalation had hepatocellular carcinoma, melanoma, renal cell or head and neck cancer. Of the patients, three showed partial responses, one with hepatocellular carcinoma and two with cutaneous melanoma.

The sampling schedule covered blood at baseline, cycle 4 day 1, and cycle 7 day 1. Profiling relied on immunoSEQ multiplex PCR, and the TCRdb table lists in-frame clones only, not all of them. The top ten hold around 0.68% of the sample, which has about 50,000 clones, around nine tenths seen once. V shed 8 bases and J 7 bases; nucleotides not matched to a gene: 12. The CDR3 extends over 14 amino acids. The germline gives CDR1 MGHDK, CDR2 SYGVNS. The specimen was CD4+ or CD8+ T cells sorted from blood, collected in a trial of the OX40 agonist ivuxolimab. This TCR was recovered from an adult with an advanced solid tumor such as melanoma, head and neck, liver or kidney cancer. The V call is TRBV25-1, the J call TRBJ2-7; 9 nucleotides match TRBD2. CDR3 sequence (DNA): TGTGCCAGCCGATTAGCGGGAGCTCAGGAAGAGCAGTACTTC. Protein product: CASRLAGAQEEQYF.